The sequence of this T cell receptor (beta chain) was determined in a study of T-cell memory formation after mild COVID-19. Study-level findings and limits: Pre-infection memory carried some responding clones, suggesting that cross-reactive memory joined. Later expanders leaned CD4+, whereas clones that contracted between day 15 and 85 were balanced CD4/CD8. Largely, contracting CD4+ clones fell within CM and EM, and contracting CD8+ clones within EMRA.

About this clonotype itself: What it recognizes is unknown.

TCRdb reanalysed the 5' RACE reads using MiXCR and keeps one entry per CDR3 protein. The sample contains approximately 570,000 distinct CDR3 sequences, roughly 18% of which appear only once. The CDR3 totals 13 residues. CDR1 SQVTM and CDR2 ANQGSEA come from the germline V gene. V was clipped by 0 bases and J by 4 bases, with 10 bases between them. The receptor was isolated from an adult woman who had mild COVID-19 (a few samples of this study predate the infection). Cell type and time point are not known. V usage is TRBV29-1 and J usage is TRBJ2-7; D not resolved. Input material: PBMCs or a T cell subset sorted from them (not recorded which). The CDR3 DNA sequence: TGCAGCGTTGAAGATCAATATAATTACGAGCAGTACTTC. This sequence encodes CSVEDQYNYEQYF.